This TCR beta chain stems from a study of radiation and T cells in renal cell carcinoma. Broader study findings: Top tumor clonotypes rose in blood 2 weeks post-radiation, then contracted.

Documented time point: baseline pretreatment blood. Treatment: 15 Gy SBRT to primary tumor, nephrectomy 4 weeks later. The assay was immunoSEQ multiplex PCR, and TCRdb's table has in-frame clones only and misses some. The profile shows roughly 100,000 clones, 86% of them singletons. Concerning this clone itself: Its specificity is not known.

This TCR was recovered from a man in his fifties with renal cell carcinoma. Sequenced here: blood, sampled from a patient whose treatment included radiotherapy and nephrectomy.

CDR3 sequence reads: CASSVAGRLNTGELFF. The CDR3 DNA sequence: TGTGCCAGCAGCGTAGCGGGCAGACTGAACACCGGGGAGCTGTTTTTT. This chain connects TRBV9 to TRBJ2-2; no clear D gene. The CDR3 totals 16 residues. The germline gives CDR1 SGDLS, CDR2 YYNGEE. Trimming took off 0 bases at V and 1 base at J, with 10 bases between the two ends.